The TCR beta chain under discussion was sequenced for a study of cytomegalovirus exposure and HLA in healthy donors. The length of the CDR3 is 13 residues. Looked up from germline, CDR1 is SGHRS and CDR2 is YFSETQ. With 0 bases removed from V and 7 bases from J, the gap between germline ends came to 11 bases. Sampled while nominally healthy, donors likely had unrecorded immune exposures. As regards this clone: Its antigen is not known.

The study's findings and limits: Most TCR sequences proved rare, with some public TCRs found in many donors.

The study ran its PCR with 60 Vbeta and 13 Jbeta primers. Profiling relied on immunoSEQ multiplex PCR, and the TCRdb table lists in-frame clones only, not all of them. The sample records 80,000 to 100,000 clones, 75% to 85% being singletons. The chain recombines TRBV5-1 with TRBJ2-7; D unclear. The TCR sequence derives from a man aged 18 to 30 in good health and CMV-seropositive. Sequencing used PBMCs. The CDR3 spells CASSLGLLTEQYF. The CDR3 DNA follows: TGCGCCAGCAGCTTGGGACTCTTAACGGAGCAGTACTTC.